This T cell receptor beta chain derives from a study of cytomegalovirus exposure and HLA in healthy donors. It was with 60 Vbeta and 13 Jbeta primers that the PCR ran. This table comes from immunoSEQ multiplex PCR, and its TCRdb copy is limited to in-frame clones, with some not included. The sample shows 200,000 or so clones, approximately 80% of them seen only once. Findings of the study overall: The study flagged 150 to 200 TCR beta chains as cytomegalovirus-associated. In an earlier analysis, about 87% or about 30%: the productive usage of most TCR beta V segments.

The V and J ends lost 4 bases and 2 bases, in that order; junction bases with no gene match: 7. CDR1 SGHDT and CDR2 YYEEEE come from the germline V gene. The CDR3 contains 15 residues. A note on this clone: Its matching antigen is unknown.

This chain uses TRBV5-6 with TRBJ1-2; TRBD1 matches at 8 bases. Source material: PBMCs. The clonotype comes from a boy younger than 10 in good health and CMV-seronegative. CDR3 in DNA: TGTGCCAGCAGCATCGGACAGGGAGAAAACTATGGCTACACCTTC. This encodes CASSIGQGENYGYTF.